Included here is one T cell receptor (beta chain) sequence, with context. Its specificity is not known. This sample stems from a study of vaccination and CD4 T cells after COVID-19. The wider study: Sampling after COVID took place at a median of 101 days (range 35 to 161) following diagnosis.

Treatment defined: approximately 11-day PBMC culture with coronavirus spike peptide pools or control peptides (ViraFEST assay). About 1.9 million PBMCs went into each well for culture with approximately 9.8 IU/ml IL-2 and 7.5 to 10 ug/ml peptide pools. Sequenced with the Oncomine TCR Beta short-read assay was DNA taken from cultured CD4+ T cells. The source of extracted genomic DNA was cultured CD4+ T cells. In TCRdb, the PCR reads were re-called with MiXCR into one record per CDR3 protein. The repertoire has fewer than 20,000 distinct CDR3 sequences, 72% of them found once; the top ten carry under 20%. The length of the CDR3 is 13 residues. Trimming cost V 3 bases and J 7 bases, with 7 bases left between them. CDR1 SGHTA and CDR2 FQGTGA come from the germline V gene.

The sequencing input was CD4+ T cells from blood, cultured in vitro. The chain links TRBV7-3 to TRBJ1-6; D might be TRBD1 (5 bases). This receptor was taken from a human donor who had recovered from COVID-19. The CDR3 sequence is CASSLGVNSPLHF. CDR3 DNA sequence: TGTGCCAGCAGCTTGGGGGTCAATTCACCCCTCCACTTT.